A selection of T cell receptor beta chains follows, all from one sample in a study of T cell responses to AZD1222 COVID-19 vaccine. Here immunoSEQ multiplex PCR was the method, and the copy in TCRdb shows in-frame clones only, minus some. Found here are 120,000 or so clones, more than 75% of them singletons; the top ten hold 8.5% to 10%. Material: peripheral blood, obtained on day 0 of AZD1222 vaccination. These receptors all come from an adult in good health. CDR3s include the opening cysteine and the closing phenylalanine or tryptophan. Each record gives: clone size, J gene, D gene, V gene, CDR3 DNA, CDR3 protein. D genes are given only for firm matches. Some rows mark clone size as missing; the rest say once, few, many or name a class of expanded clone.

size: .
J: TRBJ1-1
D: TRBD1
V: TRBV11-3
DNA: TGTGCCAGCAGCCCACAGGGGGCCCATGAAGCTTTCTTT
CDR3: CASSPQGAHEAFF

size: once
J: TRBJ1-2
D: TRBD1
V: TRBV9
DNA: TGTGCCAGCAGCGTAGTCGGAAGGGACAGGGGAGGAGGTGATGGCTACACCTTC
CDR3: CASSVVGRDRGGGDGYTF

size: .
J: TRBJ2-3
D: TRBD1
V: TRBV4-1
DNA: TGCGCCAGCAGCCAAGACCCCATGGGGACAGCCACAGATACGCAGTATTTT
CDR3: CASSQDPMGTATDTQYF

size: .
J: TRBJ2-2
D: .
V: TRBV7-2
DNA: TGTGCCAGCAGCCGGAATCAAGGGAACACCGGGGAGCTGTTTTTT
CDR3: CASSRNQGNTGELFF

size: .
J: TRBJ1-4
D: TRBD1
V: TRBV6-5
DNA: TGTGCCAGCAGTTACTCAGGGGGCGGATTAGAAAAACTGTTTTTT
CDR3: CASSYSGGGLEKLFF

size: .
J: TRBJ2-1
D: TRBD1
V: TRBV27
DNA: TGTGCCAGCAGTTTCACAGGGGGCTCCTACAATGAGCAGTTCTTC
CDR3: CASSFTGGSYNEQFF

size: .
J: TRBJ1-2
D: .
V: TRBV4-1
DNA: TGCGCCAGCAGCCAAGTTCAATCCGCCGCGTTCTATGGCTACACCTTC
CDR3: CASSQVQSAAFYGYTF

size: .
J: TRBJ1-6
D: .
V: TRBV3-1/TRBV3-2
DNA: TGTGCCAGCAGCGAAAAGACAGCACGCTCACCCCTCCACTTT
CDR3: CASSEKTARSPLHF

size: .
J: TRBJ2-1
D: .
V: TRBV11-1
DNA: TGTGCCAGCAACCCGGACTCAGTCACTGAGCAGTTCTTC
CDR3: CASNPDSVTEQFF

size: few
J: TRBJ2-1
D: TRBD2
V: TRBV11-2
DNA: TGTGCCAGCAGCTTAGTACTAGCGGGAGGTGGCGAGCAGTTCTTC
CDR3: CASSLVLAGGGEQFF